Listed below are T cell receptor beta chains from one sample, sequenced in a study of blood T cell repertoires in COVID-19. The data were produced by immunoSEQ multiplex PCR, yet TCRdb's version contains in-frame clones alone and is incomplete. The data show approximately 380,000 clones, with around 89% seen just once and more than 0.95% held by the top ten. Sequenced material: PBMCs or T cells enriched from blood (not recorded which). The source of these receptors is a woman under 30 who had recovered from COVID-19. Each CDR3 is given with its conserved first and last residue. The D gene is left open where the match is weak. Not every row has a clone size; where given, it reads once, few, many or a size class.

d_call: TRBD1; j_call: TRBJ2-5; cdr3_length: 14; v_call: TRBV27; clone_size: .; cdr3_aa: CASGVRDRGETQYF; cdr3_nt: TGTGCCAGCGGAGTCCGGGACAGGGGAGAGACCCAGTACTTC
d_call: TRBD1; j_call: TRBJ1-1; cdr3_length: 17; v_call: TRBV19; clone_size: .; cdr3_aa: CASRAQGDIDVNTEAFF; cdr3_nt: TGTGCCAGTCGCGCCCAGGGGGATATCGACGTGAACACTGAAGCTTTCTTT
d_call: .; j_call: TRBJ2-7; cdr3_length: 14; v_call: TRBV7-9; clone_size: .; cdr3_aa: CASTRASPTYEQYF; cdr3_nt: TGTGCCAGCACCCGAGCCTCGCCCACCTACGAGCAGTACTTC
d_call: TRBD1; j_call: TRBJ2-7; cdr3_length: 15; v_call: TRBV5-1; clone_size: .; cdr3_aa: CASSSPGQGTYEQYF; cdr3_nt: TGCGCCAGCAGCTCCCCGGGACAGGGAACCTACGAGCAGTACTTC
d_call: TRBD1; j_call: TRBJ1-2; cdr3_length: 17; v_call: TRBV4-1; clone_size: .; cdr3_aa: CASSQGFGQGLNGGYTF; cdr3_nt: TGCGCCAGCAGCCAAGGGTTCGGACAGGGGTTGAACGGTGGCTACACCTTC
d_call: TRBD1; j_call: TRBJ1-2; cdr3_length: 19; v_call: TRBV7-2; clone_size: .; cdr3_aa: CASSPPEGAKVRGNYGYTF; cdr3_nt: TGTGCCAGCAGCCCCCCGGAGGGGGCGAAGGTACGGGGGAACTATGGCTACACCTTC
d_call: .; j_call: TRBJ2-7; cdr3_length: 12; v_call: TRBV5-1; clone_size: .; cdr3_aa: CASSLTGFEQYF; cdr3_nt: TGCGCCAGCAGCTTAACAGGGTTCGAGCAGTACTTC
d_call: .; j_call: TRBJ2-7; cdr3_length: 13; v_call: TRBV6-4; clone_size: .; cdr3_aa: CASSDSGGYEQYF; cdr3_nt: TGTGCCAGCAGTGACTCGGGGGGATACGAGCAGTACTTC
d_call: TRBD1; j_call: TRBJ1-2; cdr3_length: 14; v_call: TRBV7-9; clone_size: .; cdr3_aa: CASSEQGGYYGYTF; cdr3_nt: TGTGCCAGCAGCGAACAGGGGGGTTACTATGGCTACACCTTC
d_call: .; j_call: TRBJ1-5; cdr3_length: 14; v_call: TRBV7-2; clone_size: few; cdr3_aa: CASSLTGFVQPQHF; cdr3_nt: TGTGCCAGCAGCTTAACAGGGTTTGTTCAGCCCCAGCATTTT
d_call: TRBD1; j_call: TRBJ1-1; cdr3_length: 16; v_call: TRBV6-1; clone_size: .; cdr3_aa: CASSESRGLTAAEAFF; cdr3_nt: TGTGCCAGCAGTGAAAGCAGGGGGCTTACGGCCGCTGAAGCTTTCTTT
d_call: TRBD1; j_call: TRBJ2-5; cdr3_length: 15; v_call: TRBV5-4; clone_size: .; cdr3_aa: CASSHFGQGRQTQYF; cdr3_nt: TGTGCCAGCAGCCACTTCGGACAGGGTAGACAGACCCAGTACTTC
d_call: TRBD1; j_call: TRBJ1-1; cdr3_length: 15; v_call: TRBV19; clone_size: .; cdr3_aa: CASSITGGVDTEAFF; cdr3_nt: TGTGCCAGTAGTATAACAGGGGGTGTGGACACTGAAGCTTTCTTT
d_call: .; j_call: TRBJ1-1; cdr3_length: 13; v_call: TRBV7-3; clone_size: .; cdr3_aa: CASSLRGNTEAFF; cdr3_nt: TGTGCCAGCAGCTTAAGAGGGAACACTGAAGCTTTCTTT
d_call: TRBD1; j_call: TRBJ1-2; cdr3_length: 13; v_call: TRBV7-3; clone_size: .; cdr3_aa: CASSLRTGRGYTF; cdr3_nt: TGTGCCAGCAGCCTAAGGACAGGTCGGGGCTACACCTTC
d_call: TRBD1; j_call: TRBJ1-1; cdr3_length: 14; v_call: TRBV7-9; clone_size: .; cdr3_aa: CASSSRQGDREAFF; cdr3_nt: TGTGCCAGCAGCTCCCGACAGGGAGACAGGGAAGCTTTCTTT
d_call: .; j_call: TRBJ1-4; cdr3_length: 13; v_call: TRBV30; clone_size: .; cdr3_aa: CAWRRQAAEKLFF; cdr3_nt: TGTGCCTGGAGGCGACAGGCGGCTGAAAAACTGTTTTTT
d_call: TRBD1; j_call: TRBJ1-1; cdr3_length: 15; v_call: TRBV10-3; clone_size: .; cdr3_aa: CAISDLGTGNTEAFF; cdr3_nt: TGTGCCATCAGTGACCTAGGGACAGGGAACACTGAAGCTTTCTTT
d_call: .; j_call: TRBJ1-5; cdr3_length: 12; v_call: TRBV29-1; clone_size: .; cdr3_aa: CSVAGAQQPQHF; cdr3_nt: TGCAGCGTTGCAGGGGCACAGCAGCCCCAGCATTTT
d_call: .; j_call: TRBJ1-5; cdr3_length: 17; v_call: TRBV6-2/TRBV6-3; clone_size: .; cdr3_aa: CASSALGQTFSNQPQHF; cdr3_nt: TGTGCCAGCAGCGCACTTGGACAGACGTTTAGCAATCAGCCCCAGCATTTT
d_call: TRBD1; j_call: TRBJ1-3; cdr3_length: 15; v_call: TRBV14; clone_size: .; cdr3_aa: CASSPTPGQEDTIYF; cdr3_nt: TGTGCCAGCAGCCCTACTCCGGGACAGGAGGACACCATATATTTT
d_call: .; j_call: TRBJ1-4; cdr3_length: 11; v_call: TRBV20-1; clone_size: few; cdr3_aa: CSAIYNEKLFF; cdr3_nt: TGCAGTGCTATTTATAATGAAAAACTGTTTTTT
d_call: TRBD2; j_call: TRBJ2-7; cdr3_length: 14; v_call: TRBV19; clone_size: once; cdr3_aa: CASSPLAGVGEQYF; cdr3_nt: TGTGCCAGTAGCCCGCTAGCGGGGGTCGGGGAGCAGTACTTC
d_call: .; j_call: TRBJ1-5; cdr3_length: 15; v_call: TRBV6-5; clone_size: once; cdr3_aa: CASSYRQGSNQPQHF; cdr3_nt: TGTGCCAGCAGTTACCGTCAGGGTAGCAATCAGCCCCAGCATTTT
d_call: .; j_call: TRBJ2-7; cdr3_length: 14; v_call: TRBV28; clone_size: .; cdr3_aa: CASSFGRGVHEQYF; cdr3_nt: TGTGCCAGCAGTTTTGGCCGGGGAGTCCACGAGCAGTACTTC
d_call: TRBD1; j_call: TRBJ1-1; cdr3_length: 15; v_call: TRBV5-1; clone_size: few; cdr3_aa: CASSLIGTANTEAFF; cdr3_nt: TGCGCCAGCAGCCTGATCGGGACAGCGAACACTGAAGCTTTCTTT
d_call: .; j_call: TRBJ2-5; cdr3_length: 13; v_call: TRBV9; clone_size: .; cdr3_aa: CASSVGQQETQYF; cdr3_nt: TGTGCCAGCAGCGTAGGGCAGCAAGAGACCCAGTACTTC